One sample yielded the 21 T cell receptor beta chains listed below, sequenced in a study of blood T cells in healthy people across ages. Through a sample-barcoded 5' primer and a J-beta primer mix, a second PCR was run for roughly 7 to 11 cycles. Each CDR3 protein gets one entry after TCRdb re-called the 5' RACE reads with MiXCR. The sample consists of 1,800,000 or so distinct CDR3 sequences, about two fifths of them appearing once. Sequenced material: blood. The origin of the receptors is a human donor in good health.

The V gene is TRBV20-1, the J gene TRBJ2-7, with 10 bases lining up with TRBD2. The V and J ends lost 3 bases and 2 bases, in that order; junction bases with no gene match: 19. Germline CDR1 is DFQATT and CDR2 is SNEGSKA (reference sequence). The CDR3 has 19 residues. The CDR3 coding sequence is TGCAGTGCTAGCTACGCGGCTAGCGGGGGCCGGGTTGTGGCCTACGAGCAGTACTTC. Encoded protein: CSASYAASGGRVVAYEQYF.

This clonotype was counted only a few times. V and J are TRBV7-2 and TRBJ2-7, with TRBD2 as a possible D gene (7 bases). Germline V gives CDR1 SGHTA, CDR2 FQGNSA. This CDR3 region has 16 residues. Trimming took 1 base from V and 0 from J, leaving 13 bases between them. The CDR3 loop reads CASSLEGGGLSYEQYF. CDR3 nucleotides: TGTGCCAGCAGCTTAGAAGGCGGGGGCCTCTCCTACGAGCAGTACTTC.

CDR3 region: CASSVDGEGADTEAFF. The CDR3 DNA reads TGTGCCAGCAGCGTAGACGGTGAAGGGGCGGACACTGAAGCTTTCTTT. The chain joins TRBV9 to TRBJ1-1; the D gene is possibly TRBD1 (5 bases). Germline CDR1 SGDLS, CDR2 YYNGEE. There are 16 residues in the CDR3. V dropped 0 bases and J dropped 3 bases, with 15 bases sitting between them.

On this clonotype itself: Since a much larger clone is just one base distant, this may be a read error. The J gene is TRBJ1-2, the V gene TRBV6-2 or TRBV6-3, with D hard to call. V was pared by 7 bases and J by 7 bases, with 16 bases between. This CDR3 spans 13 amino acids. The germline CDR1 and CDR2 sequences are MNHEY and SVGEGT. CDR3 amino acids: CASTEVRRRGYTF. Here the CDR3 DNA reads TGTGCCAGCACCGAGGTCAGGCGGCGTGGCTACACCTTC.

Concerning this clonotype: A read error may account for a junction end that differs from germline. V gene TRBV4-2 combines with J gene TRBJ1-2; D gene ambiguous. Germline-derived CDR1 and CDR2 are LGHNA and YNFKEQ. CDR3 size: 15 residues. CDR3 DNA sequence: TGTGCCAGCAGCCAGAAAGGGTTAGGGAGCTATGGCCACACCTTC. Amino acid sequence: CASSQKGLGSYGHTF.

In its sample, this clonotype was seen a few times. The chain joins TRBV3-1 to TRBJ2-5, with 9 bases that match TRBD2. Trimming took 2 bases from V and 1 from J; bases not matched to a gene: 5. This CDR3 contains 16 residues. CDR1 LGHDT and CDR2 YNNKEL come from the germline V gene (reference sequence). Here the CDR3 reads CASSQSPAGGQETQYF. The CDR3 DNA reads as TGTGCCAGCAGCCAATCTCCAGCGGGGGGCCAAGAGACCCAGTACTTC.

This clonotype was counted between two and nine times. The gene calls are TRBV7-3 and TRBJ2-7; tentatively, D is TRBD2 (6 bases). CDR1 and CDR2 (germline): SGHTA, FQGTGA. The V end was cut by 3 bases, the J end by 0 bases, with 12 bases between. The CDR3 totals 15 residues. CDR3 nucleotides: TGTGCCAGCAGCTTGAAGGGCGGGGACTCCTACGAGCAGTACTTC. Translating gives CASSLKGGDSYEQYF.

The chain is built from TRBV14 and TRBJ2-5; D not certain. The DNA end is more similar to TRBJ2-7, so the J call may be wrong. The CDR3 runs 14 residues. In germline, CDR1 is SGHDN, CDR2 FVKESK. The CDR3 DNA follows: TGTGCCAGCAGCCAAGTCCTGGGTGGGTACGAGCAGTACTTC. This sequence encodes CASSQVLGGYEQYF.

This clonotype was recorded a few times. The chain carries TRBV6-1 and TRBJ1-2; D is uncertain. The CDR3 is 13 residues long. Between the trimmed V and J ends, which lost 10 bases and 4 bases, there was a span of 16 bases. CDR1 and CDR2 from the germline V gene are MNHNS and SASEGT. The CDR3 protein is CATQNLKVYGYTF. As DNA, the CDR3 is TGTGCCACACAGAACTTAAAAGTCTATGGCTACACCTTC.

Written as DNA, the CDR3 is TGTGCCAGCAGCCCTGGGGGGGTCGATGAGCAGTTCTTC. It translates to CASSPGGVDEQFF. The rearrangement links TRBV12-3 or TRBV12-4 to TRBJ2-1; 7 positions agree with TRBD2. The CDR3 contains 13 residues. The V segment lost 6 bases and the J segment 8 bases; nucleotides outside the gene matches: 7.

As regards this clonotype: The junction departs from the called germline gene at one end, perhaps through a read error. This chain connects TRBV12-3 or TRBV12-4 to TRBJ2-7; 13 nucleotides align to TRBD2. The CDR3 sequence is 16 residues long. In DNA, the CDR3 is TGTGCCAGCAGTCGGACTAGCGGGGGTCCTACCTACGAGCGGTACTTC. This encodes CASSRTSGGPTYERYF.

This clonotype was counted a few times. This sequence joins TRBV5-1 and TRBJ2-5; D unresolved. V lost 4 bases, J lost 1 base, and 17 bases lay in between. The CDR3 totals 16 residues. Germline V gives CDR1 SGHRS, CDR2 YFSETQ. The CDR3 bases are TGCGCCAGCAGCCCTGAGTACAATCCGATCCAAGAGACCCAGTACTTC. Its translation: CASSPEYNPIQETQYF.

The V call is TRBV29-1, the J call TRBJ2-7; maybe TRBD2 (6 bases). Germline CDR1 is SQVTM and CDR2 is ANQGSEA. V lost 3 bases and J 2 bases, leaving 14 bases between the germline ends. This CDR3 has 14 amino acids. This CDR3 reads CSVETGVAAYEQYF. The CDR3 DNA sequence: TGCAGCGTTGAGACGGGGGTAGCAGCCTACGAGCAGTACTTC.

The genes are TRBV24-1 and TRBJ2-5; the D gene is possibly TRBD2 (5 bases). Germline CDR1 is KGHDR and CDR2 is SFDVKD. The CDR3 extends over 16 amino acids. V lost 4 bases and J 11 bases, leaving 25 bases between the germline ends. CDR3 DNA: TGTGCCACCAGTGACGCGAGGGCAGCCATTGCTACGAGGCAGTACTTC. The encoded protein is CATSDARAAIATRQYF.

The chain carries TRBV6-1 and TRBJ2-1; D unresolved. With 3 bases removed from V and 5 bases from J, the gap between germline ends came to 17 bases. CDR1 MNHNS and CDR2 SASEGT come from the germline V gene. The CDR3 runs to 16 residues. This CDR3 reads CASSDKGRLYDNEQFF. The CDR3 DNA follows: TGTGCCAGCAGTGACAAGGGAAGGCTCTACGACAATGAGCAGTTCTTC.

Here the CDR3 reads CASSWVGQNYGYTF. In DNA form, the CDR3 reads TGTGCCAGCAGCTGGGTGGGACAGAACTATGGCTACACCTTC. The V and J genes are TRBV5-5 and TRBJ1-2, with 7 bases matching TRBD1. The CDR3 totals 14 residues. The V gene end was trimmed by 3 bases and the J gene end by 2 bases; junction bases not matched to a gene: 4. Germline CDR1 and CDR2: SGHKS and YYEKEE (reference sequence).

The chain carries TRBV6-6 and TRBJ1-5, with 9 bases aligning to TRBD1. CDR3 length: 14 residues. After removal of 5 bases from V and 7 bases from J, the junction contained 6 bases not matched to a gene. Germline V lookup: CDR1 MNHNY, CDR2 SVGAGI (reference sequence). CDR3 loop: CASSGDRVGQPQHF. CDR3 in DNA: TGTGCCAGCAGTGGGGACAGGGTTGGACAGCCCCAGCATTTT.

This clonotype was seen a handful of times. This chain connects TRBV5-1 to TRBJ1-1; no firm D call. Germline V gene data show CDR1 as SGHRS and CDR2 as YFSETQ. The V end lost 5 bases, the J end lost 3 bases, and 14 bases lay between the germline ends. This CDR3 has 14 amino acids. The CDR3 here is CASRLALADTEAFF. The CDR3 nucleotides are TGCGCCAGCAGACTGGCCCTCGCCGACACTGAAGCTTTCTTT.

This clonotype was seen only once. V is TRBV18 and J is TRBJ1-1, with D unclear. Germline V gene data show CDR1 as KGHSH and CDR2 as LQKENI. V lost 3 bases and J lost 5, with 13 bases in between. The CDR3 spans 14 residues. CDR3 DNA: TGTGCCAGCTCACCGACGCCGAGTGGTACTGAAGCTTTCTTT. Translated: CASSPTPSGTEAFF.

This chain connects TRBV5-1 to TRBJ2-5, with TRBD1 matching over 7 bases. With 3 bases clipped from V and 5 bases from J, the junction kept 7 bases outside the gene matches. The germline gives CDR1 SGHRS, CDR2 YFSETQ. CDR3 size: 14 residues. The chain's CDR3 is CASSSTGSSETQYF. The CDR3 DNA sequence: TGCGCCAGCAGCTCGACAGGGAGTAGCGAGACCCAGTACTTC.

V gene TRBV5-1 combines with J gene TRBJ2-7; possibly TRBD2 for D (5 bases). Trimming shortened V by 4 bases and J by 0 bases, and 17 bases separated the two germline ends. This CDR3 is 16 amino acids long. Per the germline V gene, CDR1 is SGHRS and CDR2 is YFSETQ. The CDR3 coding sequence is TGCGCCAGCAGCCCCGATCGTGGCGGGTTCTCCTACGAGCAGTACTTC. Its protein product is CASSPDRGGFSYEQYF. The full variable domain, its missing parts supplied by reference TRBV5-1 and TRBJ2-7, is KAGVTQTPRYLIKTRGQQVTLSCSPISGHRSVSWYQQTPGQGLQFLFEYFSETQRNKGNFPGRFSGRQFSNSRSEMNVSTLELGDSALYLCASSPDRGGFSYEQYFGPGTRLTVT.